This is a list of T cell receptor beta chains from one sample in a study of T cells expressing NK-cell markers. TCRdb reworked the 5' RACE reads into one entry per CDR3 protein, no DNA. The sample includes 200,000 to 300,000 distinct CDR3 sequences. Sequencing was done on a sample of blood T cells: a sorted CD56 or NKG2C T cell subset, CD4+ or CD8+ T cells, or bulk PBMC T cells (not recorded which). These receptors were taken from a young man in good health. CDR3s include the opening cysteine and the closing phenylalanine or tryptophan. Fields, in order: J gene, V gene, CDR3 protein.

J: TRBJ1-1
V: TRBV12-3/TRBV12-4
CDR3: CASSPTPGRERGDAFF

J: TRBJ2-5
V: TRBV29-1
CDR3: CSADPEGAETQYF

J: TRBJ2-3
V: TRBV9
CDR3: CASSHGTSGSQSTDTQYF

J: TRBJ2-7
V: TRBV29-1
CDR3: CSGVAGWEQYF

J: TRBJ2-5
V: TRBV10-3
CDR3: CAISEGGRGTQETQYF

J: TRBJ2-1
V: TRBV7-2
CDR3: CASSPRGQHNYNEQFF

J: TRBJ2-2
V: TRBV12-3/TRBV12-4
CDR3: CASSFGGRPNTGELFF

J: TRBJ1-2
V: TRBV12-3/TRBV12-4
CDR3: CASRDLSLPYGYTF

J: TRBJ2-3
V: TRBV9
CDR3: CASSVRGGENTDTQYF

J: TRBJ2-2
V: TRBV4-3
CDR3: CASSLDEQGYTGELFF

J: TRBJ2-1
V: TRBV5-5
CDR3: CASSLEYNAGSEQFF

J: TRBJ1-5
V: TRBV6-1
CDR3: CASRFSGYSNQPQHF

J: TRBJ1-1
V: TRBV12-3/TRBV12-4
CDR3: CASRIPGQGRNTEAFF

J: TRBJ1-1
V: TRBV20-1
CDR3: CSARTGNTEAFF

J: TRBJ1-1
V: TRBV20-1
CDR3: CSASWAQKRFAFF

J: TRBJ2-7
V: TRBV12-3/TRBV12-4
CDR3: CASSFLAGLSYEQYF

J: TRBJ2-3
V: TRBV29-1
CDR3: CSVGLGLHNTDTQYF

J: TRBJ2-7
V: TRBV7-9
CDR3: CSSSLLGSDSYEQYF

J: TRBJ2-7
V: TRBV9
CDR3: CASSPPAGTGGNEQYF

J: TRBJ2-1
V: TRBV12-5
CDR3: CASGLDQTEQFF

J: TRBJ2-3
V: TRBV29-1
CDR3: CSGSRTDTQYF

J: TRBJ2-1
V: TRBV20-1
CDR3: CSAIRVEAGRTYNEQFF

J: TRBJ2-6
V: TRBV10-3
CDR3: CAISDGANVLTF

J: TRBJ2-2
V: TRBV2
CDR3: CAIDRDGTGELFF

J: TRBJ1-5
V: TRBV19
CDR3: CASSLVEGVLSQPQHF

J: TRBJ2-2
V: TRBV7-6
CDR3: CASSSDRGGELFF

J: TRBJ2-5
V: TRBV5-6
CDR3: CASSLARAGETQYF

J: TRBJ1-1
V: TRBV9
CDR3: CASSVPVGGQKHTEAFF

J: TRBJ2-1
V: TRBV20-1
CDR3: CSAGAGLAPDNEQFF

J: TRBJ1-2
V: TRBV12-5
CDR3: CASGLISGTARYGYTF

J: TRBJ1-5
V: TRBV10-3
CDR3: CAISEQYSNQPQHF

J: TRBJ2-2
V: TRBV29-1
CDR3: CSVTTSGRGAGELFF

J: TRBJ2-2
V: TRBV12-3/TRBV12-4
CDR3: CASSLRSVAGELFF

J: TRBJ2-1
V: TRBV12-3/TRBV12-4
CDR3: CASSFRSRTGGYSANEQFF

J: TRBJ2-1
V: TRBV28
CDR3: CASSFKRSPMRNEQFF

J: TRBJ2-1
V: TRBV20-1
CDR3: CSATPGGRRYNEQFF

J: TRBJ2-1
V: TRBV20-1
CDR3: CSARKGASGYNEQFF

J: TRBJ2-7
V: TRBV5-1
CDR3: CASGLGGTYEQYF

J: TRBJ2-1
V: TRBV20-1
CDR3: CSARDAVAGGGNEQFF

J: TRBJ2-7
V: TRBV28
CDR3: CASSLGLGQGNEQYF

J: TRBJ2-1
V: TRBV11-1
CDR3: CASSLVGAGAPSRYSEQFF

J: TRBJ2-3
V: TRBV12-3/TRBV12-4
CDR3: CASSSQRGAVDTQYF

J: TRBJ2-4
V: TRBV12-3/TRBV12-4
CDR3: CASSSRPPGTGKNIQYF

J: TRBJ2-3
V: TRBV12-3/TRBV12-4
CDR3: CASTWVTGGPDTQYF

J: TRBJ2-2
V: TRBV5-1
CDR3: CASSLVLAGDLNTGELFF

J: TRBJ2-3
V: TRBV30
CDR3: CAWSPGSGSSDTQYF

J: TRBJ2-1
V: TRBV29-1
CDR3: CSATGLREFNEQFF

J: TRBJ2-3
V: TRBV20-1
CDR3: CSAKALGTDTQYF

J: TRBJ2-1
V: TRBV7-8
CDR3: CASSPEVLTGLASHEQFF

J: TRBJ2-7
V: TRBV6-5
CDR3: CASSYDRESYEQYF

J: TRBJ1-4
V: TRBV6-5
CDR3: CASSSRGEKLFF

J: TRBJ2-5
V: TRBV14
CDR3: CASSQGLQETQYF

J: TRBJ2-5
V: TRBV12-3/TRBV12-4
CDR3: CASSLDFSGQERQETQYF

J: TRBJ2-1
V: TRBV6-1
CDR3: CASSTGTSMGNEQFF